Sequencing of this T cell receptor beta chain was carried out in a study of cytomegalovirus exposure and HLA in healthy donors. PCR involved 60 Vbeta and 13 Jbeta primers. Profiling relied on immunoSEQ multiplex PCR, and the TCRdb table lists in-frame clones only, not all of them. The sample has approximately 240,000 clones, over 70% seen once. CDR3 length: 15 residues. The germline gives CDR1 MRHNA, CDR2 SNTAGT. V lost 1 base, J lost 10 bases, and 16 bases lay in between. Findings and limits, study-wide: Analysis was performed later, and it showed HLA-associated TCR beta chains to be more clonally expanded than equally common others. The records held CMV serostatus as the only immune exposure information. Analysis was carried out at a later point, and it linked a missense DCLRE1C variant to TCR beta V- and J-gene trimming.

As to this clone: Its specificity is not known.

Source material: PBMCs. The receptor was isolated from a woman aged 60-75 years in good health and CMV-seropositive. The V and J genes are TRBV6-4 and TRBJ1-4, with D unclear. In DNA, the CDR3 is TGTGCCAGCAGTGACTTTGAGGGCCCCCGGCGAAAACTGTTTTTT. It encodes CASSDFEGPRRKLFF.